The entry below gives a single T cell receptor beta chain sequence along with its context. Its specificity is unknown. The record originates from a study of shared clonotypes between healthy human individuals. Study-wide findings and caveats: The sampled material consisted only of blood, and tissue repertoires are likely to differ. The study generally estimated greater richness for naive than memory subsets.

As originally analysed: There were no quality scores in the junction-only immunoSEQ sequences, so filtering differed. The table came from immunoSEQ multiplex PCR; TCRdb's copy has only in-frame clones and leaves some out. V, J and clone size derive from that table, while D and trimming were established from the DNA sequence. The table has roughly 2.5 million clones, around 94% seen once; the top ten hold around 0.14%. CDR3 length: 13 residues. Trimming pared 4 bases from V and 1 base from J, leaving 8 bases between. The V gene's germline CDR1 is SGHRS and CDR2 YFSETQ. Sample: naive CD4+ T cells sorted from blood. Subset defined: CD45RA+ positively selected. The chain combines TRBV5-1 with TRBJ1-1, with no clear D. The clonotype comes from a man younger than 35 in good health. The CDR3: CASSPTTNTEAFF. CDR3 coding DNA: TGCGCCAGCAGCCCTACAACGAACACTGAAGCTTTCTTT.